This TCR beta chain was obtained from a study of T cells in Graves' hyperthyroidism and ophthalmopathy. The study's findings and limits: Model output signaled ophthalmopathy a median roughly 6.5 months ahead of onset.

Amplification yielded TCR beta CDR3 regions, with RNA transcripts as the source. HTBI primers drove first-round RT-PCR of the TCR CDR3. TCRdb re-derived calls from the multiplex PCR reads in MiXCR, one entry per CDR3 protein. This table holds 500,000 to 550,000 distinct CDR3 sequences, just under 20% found once. Trimming took off 3 bases at V and 4 bases at J, with 16 bases between the two ends. The germline CDR1 and CDR2 sequences are SEHNR and FQNEAQ (reference sequence). The CDR3 is 16 residues long. Remarks on this clonotype: Its specificity is not known.

The sequencing sample was made of blood. The J gene is TRBJ2-1, the V gene TRBV7-9; D possibly matches TRBD1 or TRBD2 (5 bases each). The sequence was collected from a man aged 35 to 55 with Graves' ophthalmopathy. This CDR3 is CASSFSLGTSYNEQFF. The CDR3 nucleotides are TGTGCCAGCAGCTTCAGCCTCGGGACGTCATACAATGAGCAGTTCTTC.